This T cell receptor beta chain derives from a study of cytomegalovirus exposure and HLA in healthy donors. Overall study findings and caveats: Fewer N-insertions (relative to the roughly 610-donor mean) were reportedly seen in an Asian-associated ancestry cluster in a later analysis. Specificity for CMV antigens was confirmed in vitro for three of the CMV-associated chains. Most TCR sequences were uncommon, yet certain public TCRs appeared in many donors.

The CDR3 extends over 16 amino acids. Trimming removed 1 base from V and 2 bases from J, with 14 bases in between. The V gene's germline CDR1 is GTSNPN and CDR2 SVGIG (reference sequence). PCR used 60 Vbeta primers and 13 Jbeta primers. Per the authors' pipeline: Counted up in a later analysis, unique TCR beta chains came to approximately 77 million, with around 9.9 million shared. Produced via immunoSEQ multiplex PCR; TCRdb's table is partial and in-frame only. D and trimming come from the DNA, and the V and J calls and clone size come from that table. This table has 170,000 or so clones, about three quarters appearing once. On this clone itself: Its target is unknown.

The chain is built from TRBV30 and TRBJ1-4; a possible D gene is TRBD1 (5 bases). This clonotype originated in a woman aged 45-60 years in good health and CMV-seropositive. Sequencing was carried out using PBMCs. The DNA for the CDR3 is TGTGCCTGGAGTGCCCTGTCGACAGCTACTAATGAAAAACTGTTTTTT. Protein product: CAWSALSTATNEKLFF. Together with reference TRBV30 and TRBJ1-4, the CDR3 gives the full variable domain: SQTIHQWPATLVQPVGSPLSLECTVEGTSNPNLYWYRQAAGRGLQLLFYSVGIGQISSEVPQNLSASRPQDRQFILSSKKLLLSDSGFYLCAWSALSTATNEKLFFGSGTQLSVL.